The sequence of this T cell receptor beta chain was determined in a study of OX40 agonist ivuxolimab in advanced cancers. In the study overall: Patients received intravenous ivuxolimab every 2 weeks at 0.01 to 10 mg/kg. Study results and limitations: At 0.1 to 3.0 mg/kg, CD4+ and CD8+ blood T cells expanded clonally by week 6. Near-lowest levels of clonal expansion characterized partial responders at 0.1-3.0 mg/kg.

As for this clone: Its target is unknown.

Produced via immunoSEQ multiplex PCR; TCRdb's table is partial and in-frame only. This table has about 50,000 clones, just under 85% appearing once. Sample: CD4+ or CD8+ T cells sorted from blood, taken in a trial of the OX40 agonist ivuxolimab. The sequence was obtained from an adult with an advanced solid tumor such as melanoma, head and neck, liver or kidney cancer.

CDR3 nucleotide sequence: TGTGCCAGCTCACCAAGGGACCTTAAGAACACTGAAGCTTTCTTT. It specifies CASSPRDLKNTEAFF. The chain uses TRBV18 and TRBJ1-1; D may be TRBD1 (5 bases). The V and J ends lost 2 bases and 1 base respectively, with 11 bases between them. The CDR3 extends over 15 amino acids. Germline V gene sequence: CDR1 KGHSH, CDR2 LQKENI.